This T cell receptor (beta chain) emerged from a study of blood T cell repertoires in COVID-19. About the research overall: Whether acute or convalescent, the COVID-19 samples came from the United States, Italy and Spain. The cDNA or gDNA used as material had been derived from T cells, B-cell-depleted T cells, or PBMCs.

The V end was cut by 4 bases, the J end by 2 bases, with 18 bases between. Germline V CDR1 and CDR2: MNHEY, SVGAGI. This CDR3 spans 16 amino acids. In the original analysis: Nucleated cell number was recorded as an estimate derived from reference gene primer amplification. Sequencing used immunoSEQ multiplex PCR; TCRdb keeps in-frame clones, though not all of them. For V, J and clone size, that table is used; D and trimming come from the DNA. The sample records 40,000 to 60,000 clones, roughly 83% being singletons. V gene TRBV6-5 combines with J gene TRBJ2-7; D possibly corresponds to TRBD2 (6 bases). This sequence originates from a human donor in a cohort sampled during active COVID-19. The sequenced material came from peripheral blood. DNA of the CDR3: TGTGCCAGCAGTTCACTAACACGGGACTTAGCCTACGAGCAGTACTTC. Amino acids: CASSSLTRDLAYEQYF.